The 27 T cell receptor beta chains given below trace back to one sample, sequenced in a study of blood T cells in healthy people across ages. Sample-barcoded 5' priming and a J-beta primer mix drove a second PCR of 7 to 11 cycles. One entry per CDR3 protein, called by TCRdb with MiXCR from the 5' RACE reads. The sample has about 1.4 million distinct CDR3 sequences, approximately 59% seen once. The sequenced sample consisted of blood. The receptors were gathered from a man between 18 and 35 years old in good health.

The chain is built from TRBV10-3 and TRBJ2-7; D might be TRBD1 or TRBD2, each matching 5 bases. Germline V CDR1 and CDR2: ENHRY, SYGVKD. The ends were cut back, 3 bases at V and 2 bases at J, with 11 bases in the middle. This CDR3 is built from 14 residues. CDR3 residues: CAISDVEGPYEQYF. The CDR3 region has the DNA TGTGCCATCAGTGATGTAGAGGGGCCCTACGAGCAGTACTTC.

This sequence joins TRBV7-2 and TRBJ2-1; D is undetermined. This CDR3 region has 13 residues. Trimming left V 1 base short and J 9 bases short, with 10 bases between. From germline, CDR1 is SGHTA and CDR2 FQGNSA. The CDR3 sequence is CASSLERYGEQFF. CDR3 in DNA: TGTGCCAGCAGCTTAGAACGGTACGGTGAGCAGTTCTTC.

The chain recombines TRBV4-3 with TRBJ2-5; TRBD1 agrees at 9 bases. The V gene end was trimmed by 4 bases and the J gene end by 11 bases; junction bases not matched to a gene: 23. Germline V lookup: CDR1 LGHNA, CDR2 YSLEER. The CDR3 totals 18 residues. The CDR3 coding sequence is TGCGCCAGCAGCCCGAAACCTCAGGGGACAGGGTTGGTCAATGAGCAGTACTTC. Translation: CASSPKPQGTGLVNEQYF.

This clonotype turned up a few times. The chain links TRBV3-1 to TRBJ2-5; tentatively, D is TRBD2 (5 bases). The CDR3 totals 11 residues. Germline CDR1 and CDR2: LGHDT and YNNKEL (reference sequence). V was trimmed by 1 base and J by 11 bases, leaving 8 bases between them. The CDR3 DNA reads as TGTGCCAGCAGCCAAGGCGAGCGGCAGTACTTC. Protein: CASSQGERQYF.

The table lists this clonotype with a few counts. This sequence joins TRBV27 and TRBJ2-3; D remains unclear. Germline V gives CDR1 MNHEY, CDR2 SMNVEV (reference sequence). Trimming pared 3 bases from V and 2 bases from J, leaving 15 bases between. The CDR3 contains 16 residues. The CDR3 reads CASSFYVPVDTDTQYF. CDR3 coding DNA: TGTGCCAGCAGTTTTTACGTCCCAGTCGACACAGATACGCAGTATTTT.

V usage is TRBV9 and J usage is TRBJ2-7, with D possibly TRBD2 on 5 matching bases. Germline lookup yields CDR1 SGDLS and CDR2 YYNGEE. The CDR3 spans 15 residues. The V and J ends lost 0 bases and 1 base respectively, with 11 bases between them. The CDR3 bases are TGTGCCAGCAGCGTAGACGGACGGGGTTCCTACGAGCAGTACTTC. Residues: CASSVDGRGSYEQYF.

The chain has TRBV12-3 or TRBV12-4 and TRBJ2-2; D might be TRBD1 (5 bases). CDR3 size: 13 residues. The V and J ends lost 6 bases and 4 bases respectively, with 9 bases between them. The CDR3: CASRATVTGELFF. CDR3 sequence (DNA): TGTGCCAGCAGGGCGACAGTCACCGGGGAGCTGTTTTTT.

This chain links TRBV4-1 with TRBJ2-1, with unresolved D. The CDR3 runs 16 residues. V shed 1 base and J shed 3 bases, with 13 bases lying between them. CDR1 and CDR2 from the germline V gene are MGHRA and YSYEKL. Written as DNA, the CDR3 is TGCGCCAGCAGCCAAGTAACGGATCCTTACTACAATGAGCAGTTCTTC. Encoded protein: CASSQVTDPYYNEQFF.

This chain joins TRBV12-3 or TRBV12-4 and TRBJ2-2; D is ambiguous. This CDR3 has 13 amino acids. The V and J ends lost 5 bases and 8 bases respectively, with 12 bases between them. The CDR3 loop reads CASSAQQGGELFF. The CDR3 region has the DNA TGTGCCAGCAGTGCACAACAAGGAGGGGAGCTGTTTTTT.

Only a few counts were recorded for this clonotype. The chain carries TRBV6-5 and TRBJ2-3; D not resolved. The germline gives CDR1 MNHEY, CDR2 SVGAGI. This CDR3 contains 14 residues. The V end was cut by 6 bases, the J end by 2 bases, with 12 bases between. Here the CDR3 DNA reads TGTGCCAGCAGCACCCCTAGTATCACAGATACGCAGTATTTT. Its translation: CASSTPSITDTQYF.

The V call is TRBV6-2 or TRBV6-3, the J call TRBJ1-6, with D maybe TRBD1 (5 bases). CDR1 MNHEY and CDR2 SVGEGT come from the germline V gene. V dropped 2 bases and J dropped 7 bases, with 9 bases sitting between them. The CDR3 loop spans 14 amino acids. This CDR3 reads CASSYGGENSPLHF. The CDR3 DNA is TGTGCCAGCAGTTACGGGGGAGAGAATTCACCCCTCCACTTT.

V and J are TRBV6-6 and TRBJ2-5, with TRBD1 matching over 8 bases. CDR1 and CDR2 from the germline V gene are MNHNY and SVGAGI (reference sequence). The J segment lost 11 bases and the V segment lost 5 bases, leaving 10 bases of the junction unmatched. This CDR3 is built from 13 residues. The CDR3 is CASSLPQGGEQYF. The CDR3 DNA sequence: TGTGCCAGCAGTCTACCACAGGGGGGTGAGCAGTACTTC.

The V and J genes are TRBV6-1 and TRBJ2-5; the D gene is possibly TRBD2 (6 bases). Germline-derived CDR1 and CDR2 are MNHNS and SASEGT. CDR3 length: 17 residues. Trimming left V 0 bases short and J 11 bases short, with 25 bases between. The CDR3 is CASSEASSRMTSHQQYF. Written as DNA, the CDR3 is TGTGCCAGCAGTGAAGCTTCCTCGAGGATGACTAGTCATCAGCAGTACTTC.

The rearrangement links TRBV20-1 to TRBJ2-5; TRBD2 matches 11 bases. The CDR3 runs to 14 residues. With 0 bases clipped from V and 5 bases from J, the junction kept 2 bases outside the gene matches. Germline CDR1 and CDR2: DFQATT and SNEGSKA (reference sequence). This chain's CDR3 is CSARDSGRAETQYF. The CDR3 coding sequence is TGCAGTGCTAGAGATAGCGGGAGGGCGGAGACCCAGTACTTC.

The chain has TRBV9 and TRBJ2-3, with 9 positions matching TRBD2. The V and J ends lost 0 bases and 0 bases, in that order; junction bases with no gene match: 8. CDR1 SGDLS and CDR2 YYNGEE come from the germline V gene. The CDR3 is made up of 18 amino acids. This chain's CDR3 is CASSVGSSGNPSTDTQYF. The CDR3 DNA sequence: TGTGCCAGCAGCGTAGGGTCTAGCGGGAACCCTAGCACAGATACGCAGTATTTT.

The chain employs TRBV4-1 and TRBJ2-5; TRBD1 is a possible D gene (5 bases). The CDR3 length is 18 residues. The ends were cut back, 6 bases at V and 2 bases at J, with 25 bases in the middle. The V gene's germline CDR1 is MGHRA and CDR2 YSYEKL. For the CDR3, the DNA is TGCGCCAGCAGACTTACCCCATTTGGGGCCACACCTCAAGAGACCCAGTACTTC. Protein sequence: CASRLTPFGATPQETQYF.

This chain links TRBV7-2 with TRBJ2-3; tentatively, D is TRBD2 (6 bases). The CDR3 is 11 amino acids. Germline V CDR1 and CDR2: SGHTA, FQGNSA. V was clipped by 4 bases and J by 11 bases, with 10 bases between them. The CDR3 spells CASSSGLKQYF. CDR3 DNA sequence: TGTGCCAGCAGCTCGGGACTTAAGCAGTATTTT.

This clonotype was seen a handful of times. The rearrangement links TRBV20-1 to TRBJ1-1, with TRBD1 matching 7 bases. The CDR3 spans 13 residues. After removal of 4 bases from V and 2 bases from J, the junction contained 4 bases not matched to a gene. From germline, CDR1 is DFQATT and CDR2 SNEGSKA (reference sequence). The CDR3 sequence: CSATGTVNTEAFF. For the CDR3, the DNA is TGCAGTGCTACAGGGACAGTAAACACTGAAGCTTTCTTT.

There are a few counts of this clonotype. The chain carries TRBV7-2 and TRBJ2-5, with 9 nucleotides matching TRBD1. This CDR3 is built from 14 residues. Looked up from germline, CDR1 is SGHTA and CDR2 is FQGNSA. J gave up 4 bases and V 5 bases, and 5 bases lay outside the gene matches. This chain's CDR3 is CASSAQGARETQYF. CDR3 bases: TGTGCCAGCAGCGCACAGGGGGCTCGAGAGACCCAGTACTTC.

This clonotype was observed a single time. The chain combines TRBV6-2 or TRBV6-3 with TRBJ2-1; D ambiguous. Germline values: CDR1 MNHEY, CDR2 SVGEGT. The CDR3 totals 16 residues. The germline V and J ends were trimmed by 6 bases and 0 bases, with 15 bases remaining between them. The CDR3 protein is CASRTPGLSSYNEQFF. CDR3 sequence (DNA): TGTGCCAGCAGAACTCCCGGGCTCAGCTCCTACAATGAGCAGTTCTTC.

The CDR3 sequence is CASSPEGQGYSYEQYF. The CDR3 nucleotides are TGTGCCAGCAGTCCCGAGGGGCAGGGATACTCCTACGAGCAGTACTTC. The chain employs TRBV11-2 and TRBJ2-7; either TRBD1 or TRBD2 may fit D (5 bases each). The CDR3 runs 16 residues. Trimming pared 6 bases from V and 0 bases from J, leaving 18 bases between. The germline V gene encodes CDR1 SGHAT and CDR2 FQNNGV.

The J gene is TRBJ2-3, the V gene TRBV20-1; D ambiguous. Trimming pared 3 bases from V and 0 bases from J, leaving 19 bases between. The CDR3 is 17 amino acids. CDR1 is DFQATT, CDR2 SNEGSKA, per germline (reference sequence). The CDR3, as DNA: TGCAGTGCTAGGGGTCCCGGCTGGGTACTAAGCACAGATACGCAGTATTTT. Its protein is CSARGPGWVLSTDTQYF.

The chain employs TRBV3-1 and TRBJ2-1; 8 positions agree with TRBD2. The CDR3 runs to 16 residues. The V and J ends lost 0 bases and 4 bases, in that order; junction bases with no gene match: 5. Per germline, CDR1 LGHDT and CDR2 YNNKEL (reference sequence). The CDR3 reads CASSQDLSGVYNEQFF. The DNA of the CDR3 is TGTGCCAGCAGCCAAGATCTTAGCGGGGTTTACAATGAGCAGTTCTTC.

V usage is TRBV2 and J usage is TRBJ1-6, with D maybe TRBD1 (6 bases). The V gene's germline CDR1 is SNHLY and CDR2 FYNNEI. The germline V and J ends were trimmed by 1 base and 8 bases, with 12 bases remaining between them. This CDR3 has 15 amino acids. CDR3 nucleotide sequence: TGTGCCAGCAGTGAAGGGGTCAGGGGAGATTCACCCCTCCACTTT. Protein product: CASSEGVRGDSPLHF.

The chain joins TRBV20-1 to TRBJ1-1; D possibly corresponds to TRBD1 (6 bases). V was shortened by 0 bases and J by 5 bases, with 19 bases between the two germline ends. CDR1 and CDR2 (germline): DFQATT, SNEGSKA (reference sequence). The CDR3 covers 16 residues. The CDR3 DNA reads as TGCAGTGCTAGAGAGGGGGGACATTGGGGAATGACTGAAGCTTTCTTT. It is translated as CSAREGGHWGMTEAFF.

The genes are TRBV4-1 and TRBJ2-5; 10 bases map to TRBD1. Germline CDR1 is MGHRA and CDR2 is YSYEKL. The J segment lost 3 bases and the V segment lost 4 bases, leaving 5 bases of the junction unmatched. This CDR3 comprises 15 residues. The CDR3 region is CASSPRDRGEETQYF. In nucleotides, the CDR3 is TGCGCCAGCAGCCCTAGGGACAGGGGAGAAGAGACCCAGTACTTC.

A single count supports this clonotype. The V and J genes are TRBV5-6 and TRBJ2-1, with a tentative D call TRBD2 (5 bases). Trimming removed 2 bases at V and 2 bases at J, with 20 bases between. Germline assignment: CDR1 SGHDT and CDR2 YYEEEE. The CDR3 sequence is 18 residues long. The CDR3 spells CASSLTTRRGTPYNEQFF. Written as DNA, the CDR3 is TGTGCCAGCAGCTTAACTACGCGACGGGGAACCCCCTACAATGAGCAGTTCTTC.